The TCR beta chain described here comes from a study of blood T cell repertoires in COVID-19. Original processing methods: Estimated nucleated cell counts came from reference gene primer amplification. Clones were sequenced by immunoSEQ multiplex PCR, and TCRdb holds only the in-frame ones, with some missing. V, J and clone size derive from that table, while D and trimming were established from the DNA sequence. The table includes about 160,000 clones, 92% detected once. This CDR3 contains 16 residues. The V gene's germline CDR1 is SGDLS and CDR2 YYNGEE. Trimming removed 0 bases at V and 0 bases at J, with 9 bases between.

This chain joins TRBV9 and TRBJ2-2; D gene uncertain. The source is a man aged 25-45 years with COVID-19, enrolled during active disease. The sequenced material came from peripheral blood. CDR3 DNA: TGTGCCAGCAGCGTAGGGGCTACAACGAACACCGGGGAGCTGTTTTTT. It codes for CASSVGATTNTGELFF.